A single sample is the source of the 19 T cell receptor beta chains below, sequenced in a study of T-cell reconstitution after alpha-beta-depleted transplantation in children. Unique molecular identifiers were built into the TCRbeta library. TCRdb ran MiXCR on the PCR reads and lists one entry per CDR3 protein. The sample consists of 350,000 to 400,000 distinct CDR3 sequences, 10% to 15% of them appearing once. The specimen was PBMCs, collected from the stem cell graft. Receptors were obtained from a human donor who donated a stem cell graft to a child with Fanconi anemia.

At least ten counts were recorded for this clonotype. The rearrangement links TRBV5-1 to TRBJ2-7; the D gene is possibly TRBD2 (5 bases). Germline V gene lookup returns CDR1 SGHRS and CDR2 YFSETQ. The length of the CDR3 is 13 residues. Trimming stripped 4 bases from V and 3 bases from J, with 11 bases between. CDR3 sequence (DNA): TGCGCCAGCAGCGAAGTCGGGAACTACGAGCAGTACTTC. This encodes CASSEVGNYEQYF.

This clonotype was counted only a few times. The V call is TRBV7-8, the J call TRBJ2-1, with D maybe TRBD1 (5 bases). Germline loops: CDR1 SGHVS, CDR2 FQNEAQ. Trimming removed 5 bases at V and 1 base at J, with 12 bases between. CDR3 length: 15 amino acids. CDR3 sequence reads: CASSLGEVSYNEQFF. The DNA of the CDR3 is TGTGCCAGCAGCCTAGGGGAAGTTTCCTACAATGAGCAGTTCTTC.

J is TRBJ1-1 and V is TRBV29-1; D remains unclear. The CDR3 spans 14 residues. V shed 0 bases and J shed 5 bases, with 13 bases lying between them. In germline, CDR1 is SQVTM, CDR2 ANQGSEA. CDR3 nucleotide sequence: TGCAGCGTTGAAGAGGCAGGAGGTCAAACTGAAGCTTTCTTT. This translates into CSVEEAGGQTEAFF. Supplemented by reference TRBV29-1 and TRBJ1-1, the full variable domain reads SAVISQKPSRDICQRGTSLTIQCQVDSQVTMMFWYRQQPGQSLTLIATANQGSEATYESGFVIDKFPISRPNLTFSTLTVSNMSPEDSSIYLCSVEEAGGQTEAFFGQGTRLTVV.

The rearrangement links TRBV12-3 or TRBV12-4 to TRBJ2-5, with D possibly matching TRBD1 (6 bases). The CDR3 contains 15 residues. V gave up 3 bases and J gave up 1 base, with 12 bases separating them. The CDR3 DNA reads TGTGCCAGCAGTTTTATCAGGGGCTCCCAAGAGACCCAGTACTTC. Amino acids: CASSFIRGSQETQYF.

This chain joins TRBV5-1 and TRBJ2-3; D gene uncertain. Trimming stripped 4 bases from V and 5 bases from J, with 17 bases between. The germline gives CDR1 SGHRS, CDR2 YFSETQ. The CDR3 spans 15 residues. Here the CDR3 reads CASSPLGLVGDTQYF. The CDR3 DNA follows: TGCGCCAGCAGCCCGCTAGGGCTGGTCGGAGATACGCAGTATTTT.

This clonotype was seen a few times. The J gene is TRBJ1-1, the V gene TRBV11-3, with D unresolved. Germline CDR1 is SGHNT and CDR2 is YENEEA. CDR3 length: 13 residues. Trimming stripped 5 bases from V and 5 bases from J, with 12 bases between. For the CDR3, the DNA is TGTGCCAGCAGCGCCGAAGGCTGGACTGAAGCTTTCTTT. Protein sequence: CASSAEGWTEAFF.

In its sample, this clonotype was seen a few times. The J gene is TRBJ1-4, the V gene TRBV12-3 or TRBV12-4, with TRBD1 matching over 7 bases. V lost 6 bases, J lost 8 bases, and 12 bases stayed unmatched. The CDR3 length is 15 residues. This CDR3 is CASSKTRQGGEKLFF. CDR3 DNA sequence: TGTGCCAGCAGCAAGACCCGACAGGGAGGGGAAAAACTGTTTTTT.

The rearrangement joins TRBV15 to TRBJ1-1, with D perhaps TRBD1 (5 bases). V was clipped by 9 bases and J by 0 bases, with 17 bases between them. Germline V gene sequence: CDR1 LNHNV, CDR2 YYDKDF (reference sequence). CDR3 length: 15 amino acids. Here the CDR3 DNA reads TGTGCCACTAGAAATAGAGACAGACTGAACACTGAAGCTTTCTTT. Amino acid sequence: CATRNRDRLNTEAFF.

The chain employs TRBV4-2 and TRBJ2-2; 10 bases fit TRBD2. V shed 0 bases and J 2 bases; nucleotides not matched to a gene: 6. The CDR3 sequence is 18 residues long. Germline V gene lookup returns CDR1 LGHNA and CDR2 YNFKEQ. In DNA form, the CDR3 reads TGTGCCAGCAGCCAAGACCCAGCGGGGGGGACTAACACCGGGGAGCTGTTTTTT. This gives the protein CASSQDPAGGTNTGELFF.

V usage is TRBV29-1 and J usage is TRBJ1-5; 7 nucleotides align to TRBD1. Germline lookup yields CDR1 SQVTM and CDR2 ANQGSEA. The J segment lost 7 bases and the V segment lost 4 bases, leaving 10 bases of the junction unmatched. This CDR3 has 14 amino acids. The CDR3 here is CSVGTGTAGQPQHF. The CDR3 DNA is TGCAGCGTTGGGACCGGGACAGCGGGGCAGCCCCAGCATTTT.

In this sample, this clonotype turned up many times. The CDR3 spells CAISGSTDTPEQFF. In DNA, the CDR3 is TGTGCCATCAGTGGTAGTACGGACACGCCGGAGCAGTTCTTC. The chain has TRBV10-3 and TRBJ2-1; weak D call: TRBD1 (5 bases). Looked up from germline, CDR1 is ENHRY and CDR2 is SYGVKD. The CDR3 runs to 14 residues. Deletions cut 4 bases from V and 10 bases from J, with 17 bases between.

This clonotype was recorded a few times. This rearrangement joins TRBV29-1 to TRBJ2-3, with no clear D. The CDR3 length is 10 residues. V was trimmed by 7 bases and J by 7 bases, leaving 9 bases between them. The germline gives CDR1 SQVTM, CDR2 ANQGSEA. The CDR3 sequence: CSAQSYTQYF. The DNA for the CDR3 is TGCAGCGCCCAGTCGTATACGCAGTATTTT.

This clonotype has a handful of counts. This rearrangement joins TRBV5-1 to TRBJ2-3; 11 bases agree with TRBD2. In germline, CDR1 is SGHRS, CDR2 YFSETQ. This CDR3 comprises 19 residues. The V segment lost 3 bases and the J segment 4 bases; nucleotides outside the gene matches: 16. CDR3 sequence (DNA): TGCGCCAGCAGCTCGAGTAGTTTTAGCGGGGGGGCTGTGGCAGATACGCAGTATTTT. Translated: CASSSSSFSGGAVADTQYF.

In this sample, this clonotype turned up a few times. The chain joins TRBV7-9 to TRBJ2-3; D unresolved. Germline V gene lookup returns CDR1 SEHNR and CDR2 FQNEAQ (reference sequence). CDR3 size: 14 residues. Trimming removed 2 bases at V and 4 bases at J, with 10 bases between. The CDR3 loop is CASSLPGLADTQYF. In DNA, the CDR3 is TGTGCCAGCAGCTTACCAGGATTGGCAGATACGCAGTATTTT.

The chain carries TRBV5-1 and TRBJ2-2, with 10 bases lining up with TRBD1. The CDR3 length is 17 residues. Germline CDR1 reads SGHRS; CDR2 reads YFSETQ. After removal of 4 bases from V and 5 bases from J, the junction contained 11 bases not matched to a gene. CDR3 protein: CASSPDPGQGSTGELFF. DNA of the CDR3: TGCGCCAGCAGCCCAGATCCGGGACAGGGGAGTACCGGGGAGCTGTTTTTT.

This rearrangement joins TRBV7-9 to TRBJ1-4; D is ambiguous. Trimming took 2 bases from V and 0 from J, leaving 4 bases between them. Per the germline V gene, CDR1 is SEHNR and CDR2 is FQNEAQ (reference sequence). The length of the CDR3 is 14 residues. The CDR3 region has the DNA TGTGCCAGCAGCTTAACTTCAACTAATGAAAAACTGTTTTTT. It specifies CASSLTSTNEKLFF.

The chain uses TRBV6-1 and TRBJ1-1; 9 positions agree with TRBD1. Trimming cost V 6 bases and J 1 base; bases outside gene matches: 12. The CDR3 runs to 17 residues. CDR1 is MNHNS, CDR2 SASEGT, per germline. The CDR3 here is CASSRRGLQGANTEAFF. DNA for the CDR3: TGTGCCAGCAGCCGAAGAGGCCTACAGGGGGCGAACACTGAAGCTTTCTTT.

At least ten counts were recorded for this clonotype. The rearrangement links TRBV24-1 to TRBJ2-1; perhaps TRBD1 as D (6 bases). The CDR3 runs 16 residues. CDR1 is KGHDR and CDR2 is SFDVKD in the germline V gene. V lost 1 base to trimming and J lost 1 base, with 10 bases between them. CDR3 region: CATSDFGTQSYNEQFF. As DNA, the CDR3 is TGTGCCACCAGTGATTTTGGGACACAATCCTACAATGAGCAGTTCTTC.

This clonotype was detected only a few times. J is TRBJ2-3 and V is TRBV20-1; 10 positions match TRBD2. The J segment lost 5 bases and the V segment lost 1 base, leaving 9 bases of the junction unmatched. Germline lookup yields CDR1 DFQATT and CDR2 SNEGSKA (reference sequence). This CDR3 contains 16 residues. The CDR3 loop reads CSARGPAGGPGDTQYF. The CDR3 coding sequence is TGCAGTGCTAGAGGCCCAGCGGGGGGGCCAGGAGATACGCAGTATTTT.